This T cell receptor (beta chain) was found in a study of blood T cells in healthy people across ages. A second PCR, run for about 7 to 11 cycles, used a sample-barcoded 5' primer plus a J-beta primer mix. TCRdb redid the calling of the 5' RACE reads with MiXCR, one entry per CDR3 protein. This table has over 950,000 distinct CDR3 sequences, 35% to 40% appearing once. The CDR3 is 15 amino acids. Germline trimming cut 6 bases from V and 6 bases from J; bases unmatched to any gene: 8. Looked up from germline, CDR1 is MNHEY and CDR2 is SVGEGT. The clonotype comes from a man between 18 and 29 years old in good health. The chain combines TRBV6-2 or TRBV6-3 with TRBJ2-3; 11 bases agree with TRBD2. Material for sequencing was blood. The CDR3 protein is CASSYGPSGGDTQYF. For the CDR3, the DNA is TGTGCCAGCAGCTACGGTCCTAGCGGGGGGGATACGCAGTATTTT.